The next 8 T cell receptor beta chains were all read from a single sample in a study of CXCR3-negative and CXCR3-positive naive CD8 T cells. Their target antigens are unknown. UMI-tagged TRB cDNA libraries were built via 5' RACE. TCRdb re-called the 5' RACE reads; one entry per CDR3 protein, DNA not given. Reported are some 130,000 distinct CDR3 sequences; the ten largest clones contain roughly 0.39%. The study's findings and limits: The TRB CDR3s that CXCR3-positive naive cells carried were more hydrophobic than those of CXCR3-negative naive cells.

The specimen sequenced was naive CXCR3+ CD8+ T cells from blood. Subset of the sample: CD45RO-CCR7+CD27+CD95- naive CD8+ T cells expressing CXCR3 (TNR3+). These receptors were taken from a human donor in good health. Some clones in this sample may be carry-over from other donors' samples.

This rearrangement joins TRBV19 to TRBJ2-3; TCRdb lists TRBD1, though no DNA is available to test this call. This CDR3 spans 16 amino acids. Germline V gene lookup returns CDR1 LNHDA and CDR2 SQIVND (reference sequence). CDR3 loop: CASSIIPGQGEDTQYF.

The chain has TRBV14 and TRBJ2-7; the D gene TCRdb calls, TRBD1, cannot be checked with no DNA. Per germline, CDR1 SGHDN and CDR2 FVKESK. The CDR3 has 12 amino acids. CDR3 sequence: CASSQGTAVQYF.

The chain is built from TRBV3-1 and TRBJ2-1. CDR1 is LGHDT, CDR2 YNNKEL, per germline (reference sequence). This CDR3 has 15 residues. This CDR3 reads CASSQGRNSYNEQFF.

The rearrangement joins TRBV5-6 to TRBJ2-1; TCRdb returns TRBD1, unconfirmable since there is no DNA. This CDR3 contains 16 residues. Germline CDR1 reads SGHDT; CDR2 reads YYEEEE. Here the CDR3 reads CASGPPGPIPYNEQFF. Full variable domain (rest looked up from reference TRBV5-6 and TRBJ2-1): DAGVTQSPTHLIKTRGQQVTLRCSPKSGHDTVSWYQQALGQGPQFIFQYYEEEERQRGNFPDRFSGHQFPNYSSELNVNALLLGDSALYLCASGPPGPIPYNEQFFGPGTRLTVL.

CDR3 amino acids: CASSGPNEKLFF. The J gene is TRBJ1-4, the V gene TRBV28. The CDR3 length is 12 residues. Germline CDR1 reads MDHEN; CDR2 reads SYDVKM. The whole variable domain, filled in from reference TRBV28 and TRBJ1-4, reads DVKVTQSSRYLVKRTGEKVFLECVQDMDHENMFWYRQDPGLGLRLIYFSYDVKMKEKGDIPEGYSVSREKKERFSLILESASTNQTSMYLCASSGPNEKLFFGSGTQLSVL.

V gene TRBV5-6 combines with J gene TRBJ2-1; checking the TCRdb D call of TRBD1 is not possible without DNA. Germline V gene data show CDR1 as SGHDT and CDR2 as YYEEEE. This CDR3 comprises 17 residues. The CDR3 region is CASSFPMGDRGSNEQFF.

The V and J genes are TRBV12-5 and TRBJ2-7; the D call from TCRdb, TRBD1, cannot be confirmed without DNA. Germline CDR1 LGHNT, CDR2 FRNRAP. The CDR3 covers 15 residues. The CDR3 sequence is CASGSRCTGGYEQYF. Full variable domain (missing parts from reference TRBV12-5 and TRBJ2-7): DARVTQTPRHKVTEMGQEVTMRCQPILGHNTVFWYRQTMMQGLELLAYFRNRAPLDDSGMPKDRFSAEMPDATLATLKIQPSEPRDSAVYFCASGSRCTGGYEQYFGPGTRLTVT.

The chain uses TRBV4-1 and TRBJ2-1; with no DNA, the TCRdb D assignment of TRBD2 cannot be verified. The CDR3 loop spans 15 amino acids. CDR1 and CDR2 from the germline V gene are MGHRA and YSYEKL. The CDR3 loop is CASSQEILVVNEQFF.